One sample yielded the 14 T cell receptor beta chains listed below, sequenced in a study of neoadjuvant nivolumab and ipilimumab in lung cancer. The assay was immunoSEQ multiplex PCR, and TCRdb's table has in-frame clones only and misses some. The profile covers under 50,000 clones, with about 89% appearing a single time and around 3.6% taken by the ten largest. Material: blood, obtained before neoadjuvant nivolumab, alone or with ipilimumab. The receptors come from an adult with non-small cell lung cancer. Some clones in this sample may be carry-over from other donors' samples.

This chain connects TRBV9 to TRBJ2-5; 10 bases map to TRBD2. Germline V gene sequence: CDR1 SGDLS, CDR2 YYNGEE. The CDR3 extends over 14 amino acids. Trimming took 5 bases from V and 5 from J; bases not matched to a gene: 6. CDR3 amino acids: CASSEAGGGETQYF. The CDR3 DNA reads TGTGCCAGCAGTGAAGCGGGAGGGGGGGAGACCCAGTACTTC.

The J gene is TRBJ2-5, the V gene TRBV7-8, with D maybe TRBD2 (6 bases). Per the germline V gene, CDR1 is SGHVS and CDR2 is FQNEAQ. The CDR3 spans 14 residues. The V end lost 1 base, the J end lost 14 bases, and 20 bases lay between the germline ends. CDR3: CASSLEDYGGASYF. The CDR3 region has the DNA TGTGCCAGCAGCTTAGAGGACTACGGAGGGGCATCCTACTTC.

Notes on this clone: Germline and junction disagree at one end, which may indicate a read error. The chain carries TRBV2 and TRBJ2-5; D call uncertain. Germline CDR1 and CDR2: SNHLY and FYNNEI. The CDR3 consists of 12 residues. Here the CDR3 DNA reads TGTGCCAGCAGCTCGGAGAGAGAGGCCCAGTACTTC. Translation: CASSSEREAQYF.

V and J are TRBV18 and TRBJ2-2; a possible D gene is TRBD1 (5 bases). V was clipped by 4 bases and J by 2 bases, with 11 bases between them. Germline loops: CDR1 KGHSH, CDR2 LQKENI. This CDR3 comprises 15 residues. The CDR3: CASSLKTDNTGELFF. The CDR3 DNA sequence: TGTGCCAGCTCACTCAAGACAGATAACACCGGGGAGCTGTTTTTT. Combining the CDR3 with reference TRBV18 and TRBJ2-2 gives the whole variable domain NAGVMQNPRHLVRRRGQEARLRCSPMKGHSHVYWYRQLPEEGLKFMVYLQKENIIDESGMPKERFSAEFPKEGPSILRIQQVVRGDSAAYFCASSLKTDNTGELFFGEGSRLTVL.

The gene calls are TRBV5-4 and TRBJ1-2; 7 nucleotides match TRBD1. The V and J ends lost 4 bases and 5 bases, in that order; junction bases with no gene match: 5. The germline gives CDR1 SGHNT, CDR2 YYREEE (reference sequence). This CDR3 region has 13 residues. The CDR3 nucleotides are TGTGCCAGCAGCCTAGACAGGGCGTATGGCTACACCTTC. Translated, it gives CASSLDRAYGYTF.

This chain uses TRBV14 with TRBJ2-7; 10 bases are shared with TRBD1. Germline V gene sequence: CDR1 SGHDN, CDR2 FVKESK. The CDR3 runs 17 residues. J gave up 5 bases and V 2 bases, and 12 bases lay outside the gene matches. In nucleotides, the CDR3 is TGTGCCAGCAGCCAACTTCTTTGGACAGGGGGTGTCCACGAGCAGTACTTC. Residues: CASSQLLWTGGVHEQYF.

The chain recombines TRBV5-1 with TRBJ1-1; D might be TRBD1 (5 bases). Germline lookup yields CDR1 SGHRS and CDR2 YFSETQ. The germline V and J ends were trimmed by 2 bases and 1 base, with 12 bases remaining between them. This CDR3 is 15 amino acids long. CDR3 sequence: CASSFAGTANTEAFF. The CDR3 DNA reads as TGCGCCAGCAGCTTCGCCGGGACGGCGAACACTGAAGCTTTCTTT.

The V call is TRBV7-9, the J call TRBJ2-1; D is uncertain. Germline lookup yields CDR1 SEHNR and CDR2 FQNEAQ (reference sequence). The CDR3 has 19 residues. V was cut by 4 bases and J by 0 bases, with 22 bases left in between. In DNA form, the CDR3 reads TGTGCCAGCAGCTATTCGCGGTTGGGCCAGGCGAGCTCCTACAATGAGCAGTTCTTC. This codes for CASSYSRLGQASSYNEQFF.

V usage is TRBV20-1 and J usage is TRBJ2-3; D remains ambiguous. CDR3 length: 11 amino acids. V gave up 1 base and J gave up 5 bases, with 4 bases separating them. CDR1 is DFQATT and CDR2 is SNEGSKA in the germline V gene (reference sequence). CDR3 nucleotide sequence: TGCAGTGCTAGAGCCGGAGATACGCAGTATTTT. It specifies CSARAGDTQYF.

The V call is TRBV9, the J call TRBJ2-1; TRBD2 aligns across 7 bases. This CDR3 comprises 16 residues. With 0 bases clipped from V and 3 bases from J, the junction kept 6 bases outside the gene matches. CDR1 and CDR2 from the germline V gene are SGDLS and YYNGEE. The CDR3 region has the DNA TGTGCCAGCAGCGTAGGTGGCGGGAGTTTCTACAATGAGCAGTTCTTC. This translates into CASSVGGGSFYNEQFF.

On this clone itself: A junction end diverges from the germline sequence, so it may reflect a read error. V gene TRBV7-6 combines with J gene TRBJ1-2; D unresolved. This CDR3 spans 12 amino acids. Germline V gene sequence: CDR1 SGHVS, CDR2 FNYEAQ. The CDR3 DNA reads TGTGCCAGCAGCCCTCTAAATTATGACTACACCTTC. The encoded protein is CASSPLNYDYTF.

V gene TRBV29-1 combines with J gene TRBJ2-5; 7 nucleotides match TRBD1. Losses at the gene ends were 3 bases for V and 1 base for J; bases not matched to a gene: 2. Per germline, CDR1 SQVTM and CDR2 ANQGSEA. The CDR3 has 13 residues. The CDR3 sequence is CSVDGDSQETQYF. The CDR3 region has the DNA TGCAGCGTTGACGGGGACAGCCAAGAGACCCAGTACTTC.

This chain uses TRBV2 with TRBJ2-7; 10 bases are a match to TRBD2. The CDR3 runs 15 residues. The germline gives CDR1 SNHLY, CDR2 FYNNEI. After removal of 6 bases from V and 2 bases from J, the junction contained 7 bases not matched to a gene. As DNA, the CDR3 is TGTGCCAGCAGCCGGCTAGCGGGAGTCCCCTACGAGCAGTACTTC. Translated, it gives CASSRLAGVPYEQYF. Full variable domain (missing parts from reference TRBV2 and TRBJ2-7): EPEVTQTPSHQVTQMGQEVILRCVPISNHLYFYWYRQILGQKVEFLVSFYNNEISEKSEIFDDQFSVERPDGSNFTLKIRSTKLEDSAMYFCASSRLAGVPYEQYFGPGTRLTVT.

V and J are TRBV9 and TRBJ2-7; 9 nucleotides line up with TRBD2. Germline lookup yields CDR1 SGDLS and CDR2 YYNGEE. With 0 bases clipped from V and 3 bases from J, the junction kept 4 bases outside the gene matches. The CDR3 contains 15 residues. CDR3 protein: CASSVESSGIYEQYF. Written as DNA, the CDR3 is TGTGCCAGCAGCGTAGAGTCTAGCGGGATCTACGAGCAGTACTTC.